This T cell receptor beta chain was captured in a study of blood T cell repertoires in COVID-19. Across the whole study: Samples taken during acute and convalescent COVID-19 were collected in the United States, Italy and Spain.

As originally analysed: Amplification from reference gene primers served as the basis for estimated nucleated cell counts. Assay: immunoSEQ multiplex PCR; the TCRdb copy retains only in-frame clones and omits some. V and J calls plus clone size are reproduced from that table; the DNA served to infer D and trimming. Here the sample spans under 65,000 clones, about 88% being singletons. The receptor's source is a man aged 55-75 years with acute or convalescent COVID-19. The sequencing sample was made of peripheral blood.

CDR3 in amino acids: CASSETIGTRSSGNTIYF. The CDR3 DNA is TGCGCCAGCAGTGAGACGATCGGGACTCGTTCGTCTGGAAACACCATATATTTT. The chain is built from TRBV10-1 and TRBJ1-3, with D perhaps matching TRBD1 (5 bases). CDR1 WNHNN and CDR2 SYGVQD come from the germline V gene (reference sequence). The CDR3 loop spans 18 amino acids. Trimming stripped 2 bases from V and 1 base from J, with 18 bases between.